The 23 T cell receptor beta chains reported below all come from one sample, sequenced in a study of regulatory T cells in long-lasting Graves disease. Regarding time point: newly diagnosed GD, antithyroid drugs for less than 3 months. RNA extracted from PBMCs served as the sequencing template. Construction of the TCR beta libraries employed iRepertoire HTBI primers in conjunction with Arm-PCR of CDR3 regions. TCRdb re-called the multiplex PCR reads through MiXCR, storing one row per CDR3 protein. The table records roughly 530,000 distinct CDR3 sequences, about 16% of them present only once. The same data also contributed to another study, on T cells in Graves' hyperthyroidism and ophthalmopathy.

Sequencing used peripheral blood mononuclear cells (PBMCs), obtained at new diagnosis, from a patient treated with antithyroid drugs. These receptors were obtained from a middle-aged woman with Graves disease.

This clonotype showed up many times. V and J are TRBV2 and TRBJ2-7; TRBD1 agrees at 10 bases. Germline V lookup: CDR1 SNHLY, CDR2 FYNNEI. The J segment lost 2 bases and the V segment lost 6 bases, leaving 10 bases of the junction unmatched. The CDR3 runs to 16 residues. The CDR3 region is CASSAATGGATYEQYF. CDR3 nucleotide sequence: TGTGCCAGCAGCGCCGCGACAGGGGGCGCGACCTACGAGCAGTACTTC.

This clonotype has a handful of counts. CDR3: CASSPTISSTDTQYF. The CDR3 bases are TGTGCCAGTAGTCCTACGATATCAAGCACAGATACGCAGTATTTT. This chain links TRBV19 with TRBJ2-3, with D unclear. Trimming left V 5 bases short and J 0 bases short, with 12 bases between. Germline CDR1 reads LNHDA; CDR2 reads SQIVND (reference sequence). This CDR3 is built from 15 residues.

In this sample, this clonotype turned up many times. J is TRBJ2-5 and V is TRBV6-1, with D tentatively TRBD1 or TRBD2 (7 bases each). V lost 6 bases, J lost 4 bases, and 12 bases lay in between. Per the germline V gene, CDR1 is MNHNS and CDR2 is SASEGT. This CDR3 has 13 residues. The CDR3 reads CASSQGGRETQYF. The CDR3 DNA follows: TGTGCCAGCAGCCAGGGGGGGCGAGAGACCCAGTACTTC.

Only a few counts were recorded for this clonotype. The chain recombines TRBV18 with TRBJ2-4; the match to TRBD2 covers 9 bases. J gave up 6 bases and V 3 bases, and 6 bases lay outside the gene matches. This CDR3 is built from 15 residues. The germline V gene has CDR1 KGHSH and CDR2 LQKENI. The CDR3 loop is CASSPASGAGNIQYF. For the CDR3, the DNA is TGTGCCAGCTCACCCGCTAGCGGGGCGGGAAACATTCAGTACTTC.

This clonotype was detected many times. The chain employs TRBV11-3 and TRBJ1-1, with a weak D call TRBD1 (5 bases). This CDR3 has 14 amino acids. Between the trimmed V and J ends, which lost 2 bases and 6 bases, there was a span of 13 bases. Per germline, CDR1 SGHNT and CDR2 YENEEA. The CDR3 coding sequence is TGTGCCAGCAGCTTACTCGGACAAATCCCTGAAGCTTTCTTT. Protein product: CASSLLGQIPEAFF.

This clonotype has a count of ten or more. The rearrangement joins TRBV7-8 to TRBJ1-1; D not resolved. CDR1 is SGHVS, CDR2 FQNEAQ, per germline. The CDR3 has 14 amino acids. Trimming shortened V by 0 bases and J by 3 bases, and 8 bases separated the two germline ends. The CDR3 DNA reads TGTGCCAGCAGCTTAGCGAGAAAGGACACTGAAGCTTTCTTT. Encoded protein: CASSLARKDTEAFF.

The CDR3 coding sequence is TGTGCCAGCAGTGCTGGCCTCGGGGGCTACACCTTC. Protein sequence: CASSAGLGGYTF. The gene calls are TRBV2 and TRBJ1-2; D gene uncertain. This CDR3 has 12 residues. The germline V and J ends were trimmed by 4 bases and 8 bases, with 11 bases remaining between them. Germline values: CDR1 SNHLY, CDR2 FYNNEI.

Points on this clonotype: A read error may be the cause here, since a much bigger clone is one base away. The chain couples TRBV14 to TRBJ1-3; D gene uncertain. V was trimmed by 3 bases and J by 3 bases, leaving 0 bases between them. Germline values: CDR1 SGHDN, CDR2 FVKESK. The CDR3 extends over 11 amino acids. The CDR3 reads CASSHGNTIYF. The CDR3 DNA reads TGTGCCAGCAGCCATGGAAACACCATATATTTT.

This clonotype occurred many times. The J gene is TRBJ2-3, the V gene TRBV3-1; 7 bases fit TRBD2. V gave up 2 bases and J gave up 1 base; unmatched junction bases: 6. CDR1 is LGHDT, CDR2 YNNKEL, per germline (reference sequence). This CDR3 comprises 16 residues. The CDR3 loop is CASSQWASGGTDTQYF. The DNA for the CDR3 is TGTGCCAGCAGCCAATGGGCAAGCGGGGGCACAGATACGCAGTATTTT.

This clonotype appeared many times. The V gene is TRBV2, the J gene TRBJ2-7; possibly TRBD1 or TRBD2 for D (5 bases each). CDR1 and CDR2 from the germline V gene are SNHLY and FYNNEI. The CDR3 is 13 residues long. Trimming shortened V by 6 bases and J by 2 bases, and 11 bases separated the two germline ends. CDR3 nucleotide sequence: TGTGCCAGCAGGTTTAGAGGGGCCTACGAGCAGTACTTC. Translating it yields CASRFRGAYEQYF.

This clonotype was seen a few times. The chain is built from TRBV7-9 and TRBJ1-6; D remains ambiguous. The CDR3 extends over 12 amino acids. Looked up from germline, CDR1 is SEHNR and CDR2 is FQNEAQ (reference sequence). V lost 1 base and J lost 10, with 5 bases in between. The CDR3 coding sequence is TGTGCCAGCAGCTTAGGGTTCTCACCCCTCCACTTT. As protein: CASSLGFSPLHF.

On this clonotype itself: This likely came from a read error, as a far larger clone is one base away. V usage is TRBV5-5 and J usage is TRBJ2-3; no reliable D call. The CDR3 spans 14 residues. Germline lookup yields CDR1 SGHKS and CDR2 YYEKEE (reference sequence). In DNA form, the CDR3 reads TGCGCCAGCAGCTTCGGCAGGCTCGCAGATACGCAGTATTTT. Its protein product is CASSFGRLADTQYF.

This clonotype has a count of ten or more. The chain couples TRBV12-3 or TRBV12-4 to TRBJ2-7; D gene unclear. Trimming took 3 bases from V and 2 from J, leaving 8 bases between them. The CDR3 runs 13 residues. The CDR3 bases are TGTGCCAGCAGTTTCGCTCAAACCTACGAGCAGTACTTC. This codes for CASSFAQTYEQYF.

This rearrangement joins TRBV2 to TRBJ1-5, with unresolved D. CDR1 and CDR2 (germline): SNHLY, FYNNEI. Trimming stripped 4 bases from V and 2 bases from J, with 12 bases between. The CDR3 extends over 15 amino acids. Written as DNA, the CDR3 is TGTGCCAGCAGTGCCCTGGACGGGGGCAATCAGCCCCAGCATTTT. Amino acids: CASSALDGGNQPQHF. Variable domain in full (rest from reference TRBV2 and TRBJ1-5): EPEVTQTPSHQVTQMGQEVILRCVPISNHLYFYWYRQILGQKVEFLVSFYNNEISEKSEIFDDQFSVERPDGSNFTLKIRSTKLEDSAMYFCASSALDGGNQPQHFGDGTRLSIL.

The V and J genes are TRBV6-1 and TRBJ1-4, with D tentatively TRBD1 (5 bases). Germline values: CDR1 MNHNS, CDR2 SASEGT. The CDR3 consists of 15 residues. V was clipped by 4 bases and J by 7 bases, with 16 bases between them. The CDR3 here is CASSAGGGYGEKLFF. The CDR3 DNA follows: TGTGCCAGCAGTGCGGGGGGGGGGTATGGTGAAAAACTGTTTTTT.

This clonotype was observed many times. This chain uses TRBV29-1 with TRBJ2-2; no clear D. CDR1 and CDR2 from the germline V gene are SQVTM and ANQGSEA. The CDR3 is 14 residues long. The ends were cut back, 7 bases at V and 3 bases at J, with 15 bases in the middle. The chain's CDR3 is CSGRRSHDTGELFF. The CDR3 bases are TGCAGCGGGAGACGGAGCCACGACACCGGGGAGCTGTTTTTT.

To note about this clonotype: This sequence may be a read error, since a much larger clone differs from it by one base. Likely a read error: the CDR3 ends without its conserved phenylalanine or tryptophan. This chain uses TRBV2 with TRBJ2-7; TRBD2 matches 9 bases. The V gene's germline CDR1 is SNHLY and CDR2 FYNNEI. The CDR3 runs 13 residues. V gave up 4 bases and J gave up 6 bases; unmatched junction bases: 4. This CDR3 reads CASSGGSGGEQYL. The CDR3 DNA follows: TGTGCCAGCAGTGGGGGTAGCGGGGGCGAGCAGTACCTC.

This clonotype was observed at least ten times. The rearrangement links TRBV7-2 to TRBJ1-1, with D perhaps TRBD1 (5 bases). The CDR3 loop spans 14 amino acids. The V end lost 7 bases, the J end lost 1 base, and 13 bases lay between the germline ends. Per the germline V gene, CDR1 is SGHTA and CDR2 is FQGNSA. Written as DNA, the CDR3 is TGTGCCAGCATGGCCCAAGGGGCGAACACTGAAGCTTTCTTT. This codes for CASMAQGANTEAFF.

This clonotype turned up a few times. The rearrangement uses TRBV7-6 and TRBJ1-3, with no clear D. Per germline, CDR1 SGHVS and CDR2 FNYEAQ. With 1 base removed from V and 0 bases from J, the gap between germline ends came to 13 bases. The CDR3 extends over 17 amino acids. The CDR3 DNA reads TGTGCCAGCAGCTTAGAGGTGTCCGTCGACTCTGGAAACACCATATATTTT. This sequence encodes CASSLEVSVDSGNTIYF.

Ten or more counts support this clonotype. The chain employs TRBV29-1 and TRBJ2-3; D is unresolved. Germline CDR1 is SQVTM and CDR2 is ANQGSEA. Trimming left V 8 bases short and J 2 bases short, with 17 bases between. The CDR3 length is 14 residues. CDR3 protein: CSPLLAVDTDTQYF. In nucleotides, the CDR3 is TGCAGCCCCCTTTTAGCAGTCGACACAGATACGCAGTATTTT.

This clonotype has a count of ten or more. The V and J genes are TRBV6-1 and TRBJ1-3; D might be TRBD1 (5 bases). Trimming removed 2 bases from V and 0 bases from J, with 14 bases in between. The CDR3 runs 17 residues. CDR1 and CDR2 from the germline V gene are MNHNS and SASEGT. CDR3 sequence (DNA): TGTGCCAGCAGTGAAAGAGGGGACGAGAGCTCTGGAAACACCATATATTTT. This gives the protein CASSERGDESSGNTIYF.

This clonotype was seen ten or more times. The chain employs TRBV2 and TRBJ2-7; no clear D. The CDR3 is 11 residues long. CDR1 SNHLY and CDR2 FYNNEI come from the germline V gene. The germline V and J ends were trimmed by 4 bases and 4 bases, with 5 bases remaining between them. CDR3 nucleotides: TGTGCCAGCAGTGTCGGGTACGAGCAGTACTTC. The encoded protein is CASSVGYEQYF.

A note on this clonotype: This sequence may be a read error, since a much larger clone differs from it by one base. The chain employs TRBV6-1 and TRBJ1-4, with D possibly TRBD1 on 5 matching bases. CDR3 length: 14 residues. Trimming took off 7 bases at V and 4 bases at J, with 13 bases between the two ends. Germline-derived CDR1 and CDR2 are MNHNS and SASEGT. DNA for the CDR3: TGTGCCAGCACTTCCCGGACAAGTAATGAAAAACTGTTTTTT. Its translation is CASTSRTSNEKLFF.